This T cell receptor beta chain was sequenced in a study of post-analysis software for immune sequencing data. Across the study: Included courses were relapsing-remitting and secondary progressive multiple sclerosis; progressive-relapsing multiple sclerosis was also included.

In the case of this clonotype: Its antigen is currently unknown.

CDR1 is MDHEN and CDR2 is SYDVKM in the germline V gene. The CDR3 totals 16 residues. Unique molecular identifiers were present in the TCR beta cDNA libraries. There were roughly 0.9 to 10 million T cells, and 510,000 or so cDNA molecules came from them. Via MiXCR, TCRdb re-called the PCR reads, giving one row per CDR3 protein. The table records approximately 690,000 distinct CDR3 sequences, 59% of them present only once. Study findings and constraints: Controls showed significantly higher normalized Chao1 diversity than did multiple sclerosis patients. Relative to controls, patients had 4 or 5 TRBV segments at higher frequency, with TRBV5-6, TRBV5-1 and TRBV20-1 among these.

V gene TRBV28 combines with J gene TRBJ2-7; 12 bases fit TRBD2. Gene TRBJ2-1 matches the end of the DNA better, so the J call may be wrong. This receptor was taken from a girl aged 2-15 years with multiple sclerosis. The sequencing input was blood. CDR3: CASSTPLAGGWNEQFF. CDR3 bases: TGTGCCAGCAGTACGCCCCTAGCGGGGGGGTGGAATGAGCAGTTCTTC.